These 21 T cell receptor beta chains came from one sample sequenced in a study of cytomegalovirus exposure and HLA in healthy donors. PCR employed 60 Vbeta and 13 Jbeta primers. The table came from immunoSEQ multiplex PCR; TCRdb's copy has only in-frame clones and leaves some out. Among 140,000 or so clones listed, roughly 80% were seen once. The source material was PBMCs. All receptors come from a male donor in good health and CMV-seronegative.

The V gene is TRBV7-9, the J gene TRBJ2-7; TRBD1 matches at 8 bases. The CDR3 contains 14 residues. The germline V gene encodes CDR1 SEHNR and CDR2 FQNEAQ (reference sequence). The V and J ends lost 6 bases and 4 bases, in that order; junction bases with no gene match: 8. The CDR3, as DNA: TGTGCCAGCAGTCATCAGGGGGCTTGGTACGAGCAGTACTTC. It encodes CASSHQGAWYEQYF.

The chain links TRBV9 to TRBJ2-2; TRBD2 aligns across 16 bases. The J segment lost 3 bases and the V segment lost 4 bases, leaving 12 bases of the junction unmatched. Germline CDR1 reads SGDLS; CDR2 reads YYNGEE. The CDR3 runs to 20 residues. The CDR3 region has the DNA TGTGCCAGCAGCCCAAGCTTGGGACTAGCGGGGGGGCATTACACCGGGGAGCTGTTTTTT. The encoded protein is CASSPSLGLAGGHYTGELFF.

This chain links TRBV7-2 with TRBJ2-4; TRBD1 matches 9 bases. V was clipped by 5 bases and J by 8 bases; unmatched bases: 10. The CDR3 runs 15 residues. The germline V gene has CDR1 SGHTA and CDR2 FQGNSA. The CDR3 bases are TGTGCCAGCAGCCCCCCGGGACAGGGTCCTGACATTCAGTACTTC. This gives the protein CASSPPGQGPDIQYF.

This sequence joins TRBV5-6 and TRBJ1-5; no clear D gene. The CDR3 has 12 amino acids. Germline V gene lookup returns CDR1 SGHDT and CDR2 YYEEEE. V dropped 3 bases and J dropped 3 bases, with 4 bases sitting between them. Here the CDR3 DNA reads TGTGCCAGCAGCTCGGTCAATCAGCCCCAGCATTTT. It is translated as CASSSVNQPQHF.

CDR3 loop: CASSWAGGATPLHF. The CDR3 region has the DNA TGTGCCAGCAGTTGGGCAGGGGGCGCGACACCCCTCCACTTT. The rearrangement links TRBV25-1 to TRBJ1-6; 8 bases agree with TRBD1. Trimming at V came to 5 bases and at J to 11 bases, leaving 8 bases not matched to a gene. The CDR3 runs to 14 residues. CDR1 and CDR2 from the germline V gene are MGHDK and SYGVNS.

The genes are TRBV14 and TRBJ2-2; TRBD2 is a possible D gene (6 bases). The CDR3 has 17 residues. CDR1 and CDR2 from the germline V gene are SGHDN and FVKESK. V lost 4 bases and J 1 base, leaving 16 bases between the germline ends. As DNA, the CDR3 is TGTGCCAGCAGCCGCCTACGGGACTTTTTGAACACCGGGGAGCTGTTTTTT. It specifies CASSRLRDFLNTGELFF. Supplemented by reference TRBV14 and TRBJ2-2, the full variable domain reads EAGVTQFPSHSVIEKGQTVTLRCDPISGHDNLYWYRRVMGKEIKFLLHFVKESKQDESGMPNNRFLAERTGGTYSTLKVQPAELEDSGVYFCASSRLRDFLNTGELFFGEGSRLTVL.

The chain couples TRBV28 to TRBJ2-7; D uncertain. V was shortened by 2 bases and J by 2 bases, with 4 bases between the two germline ends. Germline values: CDR1 MDHEN, CDR2 SYDVKM. The CDR3 length is 12 residues. The chain's CDR3 is CASSLAAYEQYF. The CDR3 DNA is TGTGCCAGCAGTTTAGCAGCCTACGAGCAGTACTTC. Full variable domain (remainder filled in from reference TRBV28 and TRBJ2-7): DVKVTQSSRYLVKRTGEKVFLECVQDMDHENMFWYRQDPGLGLRLIYFSYDVKMKEKGDIPEGYSVSREKKERFSLILESASTNQTSMYLCASSLAAYEQYFGPGTRLTVT.

This chain links TRBV7-6 with TRBJ2-5; TRBD2 aligns across 7 bases. Per the germline V gene, CDR1 is SGHVS and CDR2 is FNYEAQ. With 5 bases clipped from V and 5 bases from J, the junction kept 14 bases outside the gene matches. The CDR3 consists of 16 residues. The CDR3 protein is CASSPTPWEGGETQYF. CDR3 coding DNA: TGTGCCAGCAGCCCTACCCCATGGGAGGGCGGGGAGACCCAGTACTTC.

The rearrangement joins TRBV6-1 to TRBJ1-5; a possible D gene is TRBD1 (5 bases). This CDR3 comprises 15 residues. Between the trimmed V and J ends, which lost 6 bases and 3 bases, there was a span of 15 bases. Germline assignment: CDR1 MNHNS and CDR2 SASEGT. Written as DNA, the CDR3 is TGTGCCAGCAGGCGGCAGGGCCACAACAATCAGCCCCAGCATTTT. Translation gives CASRRQGHNNQPQHF.

The chain links TRBV5-8 to TRBJ1-2, with 10 bases identical to TRBD1. CDR1 is SGHTS, CDR2 YDEGEE, per germline. This CDR3 spans 17 amino acids. Unmatched junction bases numbered 12, after V lost 3 bases and J lost 4 bases. For the CDR3, the DNA is TGTGCCAGCAGCTCGCTACTAAGACAGGGGGCAGGCTATGGCTACACCTTC. It yields the protein CASSSLLRQGAGYGYTF. The complete variable domain, with remaining parts taken from reference TRBV5-8 and TRBJ1-2, reads EAGVTQSPTHLIKTRGQQATLRCSPISGHTSVYWYQQALGLGLQFLLWYDEGEERNRGNFPPRFSGRQFPNYSSELNVNALELEDSALYLCASSSLLRQGAGYGYTFGSGTRLTVV.

J is TRBJ2-2 and V is TRBV11-3; no definite D call. Germline assignment: CDR1 SGHNT and CDR2 YENEEA. The CDR3 has 13 amino acids. Deletions cut 0 bases from V and 5 bases from J, with 4 bases between. DNA of the CDR3: TGTGCCAGCAGCTTAGAGGCTACCGGGGAGCTGTTTTTT. This gives the protein CASSLEATGELFF.

The chain combines TRBV7-9 with TRBJ1-2; D is unresolved. Germline V gives CDR1 SEHNR, CDR2 FQNEAQ (reference sequence). This CDR3 region has 14 residues. The V end was cut by 4 bases, the J end by 4 bases, with 13 bases between. The DNA of the CDR3 is TGTGCCAGCAGCTCACACATATCGGGCTATGGCTACACCTTC. Translation gives CASSSHISGYGYTF.

The V gene is TRBV9, the J gene TRBJ2-7; 13 nucleotides agree with TRBD2. CDR1 and CDR2 from the germline V gene are SGDLS and YYNGEE. The CDR3 sequence is 18 residues long. J was trimmed by 4 bases and V by 3 bases; bases with no gene match: 13. The CDR3 reads CASSADTSGRASGYEQYF. In DNA, the CDR3 is TGTGCCAGCAGCGCCGATACTAGCGGGAGGGCCTCGGGGTACGAGCAGTACTTC.

The chain's CDR3 is CASSSLDRVWRAFF. CDR3 nucleotides: TGTGCCAGCAGTTCCCTGGACAGGGTTTGGAGAGCTTTCTTT. V usage is TRBV6-5 and J usage is TRBJ1-1; 8 nucleotides line up with TRBD1. CDR1 and CDR2 (germline): MNHEY, SVGAGI. The CDR3 runs 14 residues. V shed 4 bases, J shed 10 bases, and the junction held 11 bases outside the gene matches.

The CDR3 sequence is CASKRDRSRETQYF. In DNA, the CDR3 is TGTGCCAGCAAGCGGGACAGGAGCCGAGAGACCCAGTACTTC. V gene TRBV2 combines with J gene TRBJ2-5; tentative D call: TRBD1 (8 bases). The CDR3 loop spans 14 amino acids. Germline V gene sequence: CDR1 SNHLY, CDR2 FYNNEI. Trimming took 7 bases from V and 4 from J, leaving 16 bases between them.

The chain employs TRBV27 and TRBJ1-5; TRBD1 is a possible D gene (6 bases). Deletions cut 6 bases from V and 5 bases from J, with 17 bases between. The CDR3 covers 15 residues. CDR1 and CDR2 (germline): MNHEY, SMNVEV (reference sequence). CDR3 region: CASSLTFRGHQPQHF. CDR3 coding DNA: TGTGCCAGCAGCTTAACGTTCAGGGGCCATCAGCCCCAGCATTTT.

This clone has just one count. V gene TRBV4-3 combines with J gene TRBJ2-7; D gene unclear. Germline V CDR1 and CDR2: LGHNA, YSLEER. The V gene lost 0 bases and the J gene lost 3 bases, with 9 bases spanning the gap. The CDR3 length is 14 residues. The CDR3 nucleotides are TGCGCCAGCAGCCAAGATCGGTTCGGCTACGAGCAGTACTTC. This translates into CASSQDRFGYEQYF.

The rearrangement joins TRBV5-1 to TRBJ2-1, with 10 bases fitting TRBD2. The CDR3 extends over 17 amino acids. Germline CDR1 and CDR2: SGHRS and YFSETQ. With V trimmed by 0 bases and J by 3 bases, 6 bases remained unmatched. CDR3 in amino acids: CASSLGVLAGGYNEQFF. In nucleotides, the CDR3 is TGCGCCAGCAGCTTGGGCGTTTTAGCGGGGGGCTACAATGAGCAGTTCTTC.

This clone has a single count. The rearrangement joins TRBV6-5 to TRBJ2-5; maybe TRBD1 (6 bases). V lost 2 bases to trimming and J lost 2 bases, with 6 bases between them. This CDR3 contains 13 residues. CDR1 MNHEY and CDR2 SVGAGI come from the germline V gene. The CDR3: CASSYQGQETQYF. The CDR3 DNA follows: TGTGCCAGCAGTTACCAGGGGCAAGAGACCCAGTACTTC.

The chain uses TRBV11-3 and TRBJ2-5, with D maybe TRBD1 (6 bases). With the DNA end fitting TRBJ2-7 better, the J assignment may be wrong. The germline V gene has CDR1 SGHNT and CDR2 YENEEA. This CDR3 region has 14 residues. The CDR3, as DNA: TGTGCCAGCAGCTTAGGGGGACAAGGGTACGAGCAGTACTTC. This encodes CASSLGGQGYEQYF.

This chain uses TRBV15 with TRBJ2-1; 8 nucleotides align to TRBD1. The germline V gene encodes CDR1 LNHNV and CDR2 YYDKDF (reference sequence). With 0 bases clipped from V and 6 bases from J, the junction kept 10 bases outside the gene matches. This CDR3 has 17 residues. The CDR3 loop reads CATSRDPDETGANEQFF. CDR3 coding DNA: TGTGCCACCAGCAGAGATCCTGACGAGACAGGGGCCAATGAGCAGTTCTTC.